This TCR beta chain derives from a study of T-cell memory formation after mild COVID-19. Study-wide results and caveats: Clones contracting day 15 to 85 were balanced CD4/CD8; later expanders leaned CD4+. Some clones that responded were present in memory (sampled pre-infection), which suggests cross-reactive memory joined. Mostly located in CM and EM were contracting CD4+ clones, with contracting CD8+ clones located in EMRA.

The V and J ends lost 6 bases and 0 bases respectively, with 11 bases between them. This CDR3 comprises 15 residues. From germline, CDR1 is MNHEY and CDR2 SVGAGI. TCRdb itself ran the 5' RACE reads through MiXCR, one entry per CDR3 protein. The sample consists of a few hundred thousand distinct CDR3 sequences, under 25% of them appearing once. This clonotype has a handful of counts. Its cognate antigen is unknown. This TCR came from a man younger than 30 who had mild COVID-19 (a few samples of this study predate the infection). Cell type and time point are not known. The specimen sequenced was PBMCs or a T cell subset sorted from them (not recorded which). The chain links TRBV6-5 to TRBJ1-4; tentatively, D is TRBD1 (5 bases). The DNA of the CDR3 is TGTGCCAGCAGCCCCGAAGGGGCAACTAATGAAAAACTGTTTTTT. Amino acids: CASSPEGATNEKLFF.